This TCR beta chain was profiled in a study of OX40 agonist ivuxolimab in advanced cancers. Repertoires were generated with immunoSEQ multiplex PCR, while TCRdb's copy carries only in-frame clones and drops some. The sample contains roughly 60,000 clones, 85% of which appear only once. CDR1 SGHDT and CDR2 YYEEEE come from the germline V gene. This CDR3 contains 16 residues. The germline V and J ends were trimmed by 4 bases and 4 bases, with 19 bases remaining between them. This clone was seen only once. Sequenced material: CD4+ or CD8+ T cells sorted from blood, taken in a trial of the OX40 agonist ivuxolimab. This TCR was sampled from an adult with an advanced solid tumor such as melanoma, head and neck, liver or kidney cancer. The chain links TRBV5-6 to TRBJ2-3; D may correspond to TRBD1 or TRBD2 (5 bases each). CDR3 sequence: CASSPLDGALADTQYF. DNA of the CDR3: TGTGCCAGCAGCCCCCTAGACGGGGCCCTCGCAGATACGCAGTATTTT.